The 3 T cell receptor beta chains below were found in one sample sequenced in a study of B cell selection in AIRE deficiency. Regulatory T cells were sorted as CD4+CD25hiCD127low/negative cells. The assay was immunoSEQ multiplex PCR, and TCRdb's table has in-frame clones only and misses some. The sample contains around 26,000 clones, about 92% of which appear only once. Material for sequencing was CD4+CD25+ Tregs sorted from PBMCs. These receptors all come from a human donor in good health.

The CDR3 sequence: CASSRQLVSGNTIYF. CDR3 coding DNA: TGTGCCAGCAGCCGACAGCTTGTCTCTGGAAACACCATATATTTT. The J gene is TRBJ1-3, the V gene TRBV6-5; a weak D match, TRBD1 (5 bases). CDR3 size: 15 residues. Trimming left V 6 bases short and J 0 bases short, with 12 bases between. The V gene's germline CDR1 is MNHEY and CDR2 SVGAGI.

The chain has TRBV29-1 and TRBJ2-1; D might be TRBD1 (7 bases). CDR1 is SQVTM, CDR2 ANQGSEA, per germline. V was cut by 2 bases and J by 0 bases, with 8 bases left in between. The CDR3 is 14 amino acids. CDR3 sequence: CSVEQGGSYNEQFF. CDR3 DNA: TGCAGCGTTGAACAGGGGGGCTCCTACAATGAGCAGTTCTTC.

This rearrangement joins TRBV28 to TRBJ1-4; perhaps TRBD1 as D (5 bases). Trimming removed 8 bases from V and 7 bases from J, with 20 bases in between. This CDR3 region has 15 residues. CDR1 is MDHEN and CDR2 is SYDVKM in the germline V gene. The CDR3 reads CASGATPGKGEKLFF. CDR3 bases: TGTGCCAGCGGGGCAACCCCGGGGAAGGGTGAAAAACTGTTTTTT.